The 27 T cell receptor delta chains in this list originate from one sample, sequenced in a study of γδ T cells in repeated Plasmodium falciparum infection. Bulk repertoires came from Vgamma9/Vdelta2+ or Vdelta2-negative gammadelta T cells flow-sorted from PBMC. With CATT, TCRdb re-called clones from the multiplex PCR reads. Of tens of thousands of delta-chain clones listed, approximately 1.5% are singletons. The sequenced material came from gamma-delta T cells from blood. These receptors were obtained from a pool of human donors (malaria-infected and uninfected, not separated).

This clone was observed many times. With only one base between it and a far larger clone, this is likely a read error. Other DNA sequences from this sample encode an identical CDR3 as well. V usage is TRDV1 and J usage is TRDJ1; 12 nucleotides align to TRDD3. The J gene is not listed in TCRdb, so it was assigned here from a DNA match to germline. Germline V gene sequence: CDR1 TSWWSYY, CDR2 QGS. This CDR3 is built from 21 residues. CDR3 sequence reads: CALGDPPRGLGDTMRTDKLIF. CDR3 bases: TGTGCCCTTGGGGACCCCCCTAGAGGGCTGGGGGATACGATGCGCACCGATAAACTCATCTTT.

This clone was observed a handful of times. TCRdb's listed protein matches a much larger clone and diverges from this DNA's translation at residue 11, likely through a read error; the protein shown comes from the DNA. The chain employs TRDV2 and TRDJ1, with D uncertain. The J gene, left out of TCRdb, was set here by checking the DNA against germline. There are 15 residues in the CDR3. In germline, CDR1 is GEAIGNYY, CDR2 EKD. CDR3 protein: CACDTVVPDTGKLIF. CDR3 nucleotide sequence: TGTGCCTGTGACACCGTGGTACCCGACACCGGTAAACTCATCTTT.

This clone was counted at least ten times. The chain links TRDV2 to TRDJ1; a possible D gene is TRDD2 (5 bases). Per the germline V gene, CDR1 is GEAIGNYY and CDR2 is EKD. Trimming removed 3 bases from V and 0 bases from J, with 25 bases in between. CDR3 length: 19 residues. The CDR3 DNA reads as TGTGCCTGTGACGCCGTCACTTCCCACTCTCGACGGTACACCGATAAACTCATCTTT. Translating gives CACDAVTSHSRRYTDKLIF.

This clone was picked up many times. The rearrangement links TRDV1 to TRDJ1; TRDD3 agrees at 8 bases. CDR1 and CDR2 (germline): TSWWSYY, QGS. This CDR3 has 19 residues. Trimming cost V 5 bases and J 3 bases; bases outside gene matches: 20. The CDR3 DNA follows: TGTGCTCTTGGGTTCCCCGGTAGTTACTTGGGGGATGCCGCCGATAAACTCATCTTT. Its protein product is CALGFPGSYLGDAADKLIF.

In this sample, this clone turned up a few times. Possible read error: a much larger clone is one base away. This CDR3 is also generated by other DNA sequences in the sample. V usage is TRDV1 and J usage is TRDJ1; no definite D call. Germline CDR1 reads TSWWSYY; CDR2 reads QGS. Trimming removed 3 bases from V and 0 bases from J, with 23 bases in between. The CDR3 loop spans 19 amino acids. The CDR3 loop is CALGEQAGYSRAYTDKLIF. In DNA form, the CDR3 reads TGTGCTCTTGGGGAGCAGGCCGGCTACTCACGGGCGTACACCGATAAACTCATCTTT.

This clone showed up just a few times. A far larger clone is one nucleotide away, so this likely arose from a read error. At the DNA level, this CDR3 is encoded by other sequences in the same sample as well. The rearrangement uses TRDV2 and TRDJ1; 13 bases are a match to TRDD3. TCRdb does not report a J gene; here it was assigned by matching the DNA to germline references. CDR1 is GEAIGNYY and CDR2 is EKD in the germline V gene. The CDR3 is 21 amino acids. CDR3 sequence (DNA): TGTGCCTGTGACACTTTACTGGGGGATACGCATGGCAGGGCCGGAACCGACAAACTCATCTTT. Protein sequence: CACDTLLGDTHGRAGTDKLIF.

This clone appeared a few times. TCRdb shows a much larger clone's protein in place of this DNA's translation, and the two differ at residue 21, likely through a read error; the protein shown is translated from the DNA. The J segment was not called; the V segment is TRDV1; the table's D call TRDD3 went unverified against the DNA. There are 22 residues in the CDR3. Germline CDR1 and CDR2: TSWWSYY and QGS. CDR3 nucleotides: TGTGCTCTTGGGGAAATACCTAACGTTCAGTACTGGGGGATACCTGACACCGATAAACTCACCTTT. It specifies CALGEIPNVQYWGIPDTDKLTF.

This clone was seen at least ten times. A far larger clone is just one base off, so this is likely a read error. This specimen includes other DNA sequences encoding the same CDR3. The chain links TRDV1 to TRDJ1; D may be TRDD2 (6 bases). This CDR3 spans 18 amino acids. Germline CDR1 is TSWWSYY and CDR2 is QGS. The CDR3 bases are TGTGCTCTTGGGGAAGTGGGAGGGATCCCATCCTACACTGATAAACTCATCTTT. Its protein is CALGEVGGIPSYTDKLIF.

This clone was detected only a few times. The TCRdb record carries a much larger clone's protein, which differs from this DNA's translation at residue 7; a read error is the likely cause, and the protein listed here is the DNA translation. The chain recombines TRDV3 with TRDJ1; 8 bases match TRDD3. The V gene end was trimmed by 0 bases and the J gene end by 4 bases; junction bases not matched to a gene: 10. Germline CDR1 reads TVYSNPD; CDR2 reads GDNSRS (reference sequence). The CDR3 totals 15 residues. As DNA, the CDR3 is TGTGCCTTTAGTTGGGGGATGCTACTACTCGATAAACTCATCTTT. Residues: CAFSWGMLLLDKLIF.

This clone was counted many times. The protein given by TCRdb reflects a much larger clone and differs at residue 21 from this DNA's translation, likely from a read error; the protein shown is the DNA's translation. The J gene is uncalled and the V gene is TRDV2; the table's D call TRDD3 went unverified against the DNA. Germline values: CDR1 GEAIGNYY, CDR2 EKD. The length of the CDR3 is 22 residues. The CDR3 loop is CACETSPSYWGIRVPDTDKLTF. CDR3 bases: TGTGCCTGTGAAACCTCGCCCTCGTACTGGGGGATACGCGTTCCCGACACCGATAAACTCACCTTT.

This clone was recorded at least ten times. The rearrangement uses TRDV1 and TRDJ3; 8 bases agree with TRDD3. The CDR3 is 21 residues long. In germline, CDR1 is TSWWSYY, CDR2 QGS. The J segment lost 0 bases and the V segment lost 2 bases, leaving 12 bases of the junction unmatched. The CDR3 coding sequence is TGTGCTCTTGGGGAATTGGGAGGACTGGGGGCAAGCTCCTGGGACACCCGACAGATGTTTTTC. Protein sequence: CALGELGGLGASSWDTRQMFF.

This clone was observed many times. This sequence joins TRDV1 and TRDJ1; 12 bases line up with TRDD3. The CDR3 contains 25 residues. V shed 4 bases and J 2 bases; nucleotides not matched to a gene: 32. Germline V gives CDR1 TSWWSYY, CDR2 QGS. The CDR3 DNA reads as TGTGCTCTTGGGGCTCTCACTACCTTTCCCGTTCGGACCTGGGGGATACGGGTGGAGACCGATAAACTCATCTTT. Its protein product is CALGALTTFPVRTWGIRVETDKLIF.

Comment on this clone: TCRdb's entry gives the protein of a much larger clone, which mismatches this DNA's translation at residue 18, likely from a read error; the protein reported here is translated from the DNA. No J gene was called, and the V gene is TRDV2; the D call in the table, TRDD3, was not verified against the DNA. Germline CDR1 reads GEAIGNYY; CDR2 reads EKD. This CDR3 spans 19 amino acids. The CDR3 DNA follows: TGTGCCTGTGACCGCCTCGGGGCAACACGCGATACAAACACCGATAAACTCACCTTT. It translates to CACDRLGATRDTNTDKLTF.

As regards this clone: TCRdb assigns this DNA the protein of a much larger clone, which departs from its translation at residue 5; this likely reflects a read error, and the protein shown comes from translating the DNA. This chain's CDR3 is CALGYIITVLGTDKLIF. The CDR3 DNA follows: TGTGCTCTTGGGTACATTATAACCGTACTGGGGACCGATAAACTCATCTTT. The chain joins TRDV1 to TRDJ1, with TRDD3 matching 7 bases. Germline V lookup: CDR1 TSWWSYY, CDR2 QGS. The CDR3 extends over 17 amino acids. V lost 5 bases and J lost 2; bases outside the gene matches: 14.

Worth noting for this clone: This likely came from a read error, as a far larger clone is one base away. Other DNA sequences in this sample translate to the same CDR3. This chain links TRDV2 with TRDJ1; TRDD3 aligns across 8 bases. Here the J gene was assigned by germline matching of the DNA, as TCRdb has none. The CDR3 is 17 residues long. In germline, CDR1 is GEAIGNYY, CDR2 EKD. DNA for the CDR3: TGCGCCTGTGACATCCTTCATCGACTGGGGGACACCGATAAACTCATCTTT. Amino acid sequence: CACDILHRLGDTDKLIF.

The rearrangement uses TRDV1 and TRDJ1, with 9 positions matching TRDD3. TCRdb is silent on the J gene; assignment here came from matching the DNA to germline. The germline CDR1 and CDR2 sequences are TSWWSYY and QGS. CDR3 length: 16 amino acids. V trimming: 4 bases; J trimming: 0 bases; junction bases outside the gene matches: 6. In DNA form, the CDR3 reads TGTGCTCTTGGGGGACTGGGGGACTACTACACCGATAAACTCATCTTT. It encodes CALGGLGDYYTDKLIF.

The table lists this clone with a few counts. The protein TCRdb gives is from a much larger clone and does not agree with this DNA's translation at residue 4, likely a read error; the protein shown here comes from the DNA. V is TRDV1 and J is TRDJ1; 13 nucleotides line up with TRDD3. The J gene was not available in TCRdb and was assigned here by matching the DNA to germline segments. The CDR3 contains 21 residues. Germline values: CDR1 TSWWSYY, CDR2 QGS. The CDR3 coding sequence is TGTGCTCTTAGGGAAATCCCCGGGGGGTACTGGGGGATACGCGTGGGAGATAAACTCATCTTT. Amino acid sequence: CALREIPGGYWGIRVGDKLIF.

This clone was counted only a few times. TCRdb lists the protein of a much larger clone for this DNA, which differs at residue 7, so this is likely a read error; the protein given here is translated from the DNA itself. The J gene is TRDJ1, the V gene TRDV2, with unresolved D. TCRdb does not report a J gene; here it was assigned by matching the DNA to germline references. CDR1 is GEAIGNYY, CDR2 EKD, per germline. The V and J ends lost 3 bases and 2 bases respectively, with 12 bases between them. This CDR3 region has 14 residues. The CDR3 here is CACDPLRETDKLIF. In DNA, the CDR3 is TGTGCCTGTGACCCTTTACGCGAGACCGATAAACTCATCTTT.

This clone has only a few counts. The TCRdb record carries a much larger clone's protein, which differs from this DNA's translation at residue 12; a read error is the likely cause, and the protein listed here is the DNA translation. CDR3 in DNA: TGTGCCTGTGACCTGCCCGTTGGTGGGGGACGACACCCCAGCTCCTGGGACACCCGACAGATGTTTTTC. It codes for CACDLPVGGGRHPSSWDTRQMFF. V gene TRDV2 combines with J gene TRDJ3; 7 nucleotides match TRDD3. Here the J gene was assigned by germline matching of the DNA, as TCRdb has none. The J segment lost 0 bases and the V segment lost 3 bases, leaving 22 bases of the junction unmatched. Per germline, CDR1 GEAIGNYY and CDR2 EKD. The CDR3 contains 23 residues.

This clone has only a few counts. One base separates it from a far larger clone, so it is likely a read error. The same CDR3 also results from other DNA sequences found in this sample. The V gene corresponds to TRDV3; no J gene was called; the table's D call of TRDD3 was not tested on the DNA. This CDR3 spans 16 amino acids. Germline CDR1 reads TVYSNPD; CDR2 reads GDNSRS (reference sequence). CDR3 residues: CAFTGGTMKYTDKLIF. The DNA for the CDR3 is TGTGCATTCACGGGCGGGACAATGAAGTACACCGATAAACTCATCTTC.

This clone was observed at least ten times. TCRdb's protein, taken from a much larger clone, differs from this DNA's translation at residue 4, likely owing to a read error; the protein displayed comes from the DNA. The chain carries TRDV2 and TRDJ2, with D possibly being TRDD3 (5 bases). V was pared by 5 bases and J by 2 bases, with 8 bases between. There are 13 residues in the CDR3. The germline CDR1 and CDR2 sequences are GEAIGNYY and EKD. The CDR3 here is CACGRGLTAQLFF. In nucleotides, the CDR3 is TGTGCCTGTGGCAGGGGATTGACAGCACAACTCTTCTTT.

A few counts support this clone. TCRdb's protein, taken from a much larger clone, differs from this DNA's translation at residue 16, likely owing to a read error; the protein displayed comes from the DNA. The chain carries TRDV1 and TRDJ1; D is possibly TRDD3 (7 bases). V was clipped by 5 bases and J by 3 bases, with 34 bases between them. Germline CDR1 and CDR2: TSWWSYY and QGS. CDR3 length: 21 residues. The CDR3 protein is CALGKGDPTSWGLTYADKLIF. The CDR3 bases are TGTGCTCTTGGGAAGGGGGATCCTACGAGCTGGGGGTTGACGTACGCCGATAAACTCATCTTT.

With regard to this clone: A far larger clone is one nucleotide away, so this likely arose from a read error. The sample carries other DNA sequences with the same CDR3. This chain links TRDV1 with TRDJ1; a possible D gene is TRDD3 (6 bases). Since TCRdb gives no J gene, matching the DNA to germline was used here to assign it. The CDR3 has 19 amino acids. The germline V gene encodes CDR1 TSWWSYY and CDR2 QGS. The CDR3: CALGEWGLLSDTSTNKLIF. CDR3 nucleotides: TGTGCCCTTGGGGAATGGGGTTTACTTTCGGATACTTCAACTAACAAACTCATCTTT.

As regards this clone: TCRdb has a much larger clone's protein, which differs at residue 5 from the translation of this DNA, likely because of a read error; what is shown is the protein translated from the DNA. The J gene is TRDJ1, the V gene TRDV1; the D call may be TRDD2 or TRDD3 (5 bases each). The J gene was missing in TCRdb and was found by matching the end of the DNA to germline. The CDR3 length is 19 residues. Germline assignment: CDR1 TSWWSYY and CDR2 QGS. V lost 3 bases and J 0 bases, leaving 23 bases between the germline ends. The CDR3 spells CALGEPSPFGRGYTDKLIF. CDR3 sequence (DNA): TGTGCTCTTGGGGAGCCAAGTCCCTTCGGGAGGGGGTACACCGATAAACTCATCTTT.

This clone appeared a few times. A far bigger clonotype differs at one base, so this is likely a read error. Other DNA sequences in this specimen translate into the identical CDR3. The genes are TRDV2 and TRDJ3, with D possibly TRDD3 on 5 matching bases. Matching the DNA to germline supplied the J gene, which TCRdb does not give. The CDR3 contains 14 residues. Looked up from germline, CDR1 is GEAIGNYY and CDR2 is EKD. The CDR3 region is CACDSSWDTRQMFF. CDR3 DNA sequence: TGTGCCTGTGACAGCTCCTGGGACACCCGGCAGATGTTTTTC.

This clone was seen many times. The chain links TRDV2 to TRDJ1, with a possible D match to TRDD3 (5 bases). Germline CDR1 is GEAIGNYY and CDR2 is EKD. The length of the CDR3 is 18 residues. V was clipped by 0 bases and J by 0 bases, with 19 bases between them. CDR3 in amino acids: CACDTLTVGLEDTDKLIF. DNA of the CDR3: TGTGCCTGTGACACCCTTACTGTGGGACTGGAAGACACCGATAAACTCATCTTT.

There are a few counts of this clone. TCRdb attributes to this sequence the protein of a much larger clone, which differs from the DNA translation at residue 20; a read error is likely, and the protein displayed is translated from the DNA. The chain couples TRDV1 to TRDJ1; 12 bases fit TRDD3. The J gene, missing from TCRdb, was assigned here through DNA to germline matching. The CDR3 is 23 amino acids. Germline assignment: CDR1 TSWWSYY and CDR2 QGS. CDR3 DNA sequence: TGTGCTCTTGGGTCTTCTTCCTACATAGGGTTGGGGGCTGGGGGATACGTCCGCGATGAACTCATCTTT. Translated, it gives CALGSSSYIGLGAGGYVRDELIF.